The entry below gives a single T cell receptor (beta chain) sequence along with its context. The antigen remains undetermined. Each CDR3 protein is one row after TCRdb ran MiXCR on the reads. This sample has about 260,000 distinct CDR3 sequences, with roughly 15% found just once. The data were taken from a study of T cell repertoires in cytomegalovirus infection. Study context: TCR beta signatures that were public indicated CMV infection and matching HLA type. The study, taken as a whole, reports: HLA-C-restricted CMV-specific TCR beta clonotypes prevailed in the ex vivo response.

Germline CDR1 MDHEN, CDR2 SYDVKM. The V end lost 1 base, the J end lost 7 bases, and 10 bases lay between the germline ends. The CDR3 covers 13 residues. The gene calls are TRBV28 and TRBJ1-2; no clear D gene. The receptor was derived from a human donor in good health (CMV status not recorded). Some clones in this sample may be carry-over from other donors' samples. Sequencing was performed on PBMCs. CDR3 in DNA: TGTGCCAGCAGTTTATTACGGGCCGTTGGCTACACCTTC. It is translated as CASSLLRAVGYTF.